The 13 T cell receptor beta chains reported below all come from one sample, sequenced in a study of blood T cell repertoires in COVID-19. Repertoires were generated with immunoSEQ multiplex PCR, while TCRdb's copy carries only in-frame clones and drops some. The table includes around 110,000 clones, 84% detected once. The specimen sequenced was peripheral blood. The origin of the receptors is a human donor in a cohort sampled during active COVID-19.

The chain employs TRBV7-9 and TRBJ2-3; TRBD2 matches 12 bases. Germline V gives CDR1 SEHNR, CDR2 FQNEAQ (reference sequence). This CDR3 contains 17 residues. Trimming cost V 4 bases and J 5 bases; bases outside gene matches: 10. The CDR3 is CASSSYRLAGVRDTQYF. For the CDR3, the DNA is TGTGCCAGCAGCTCCTACCGACTAGCGGGAGTTCGAGATACGCAGTATTTT.

The gene calls are TRBV27 and TRBJ2-1, with 9 bases lining up with TRBD2. The V gene end was trimmed by 3 bases and the J gene end by 3 bases; junction bases not matched to a gene: 3. This CDR3 is built from 15 residues. Germline V gene data show CDR1 as MNHEY and CDR2 as SMNVEV (reference sequence). The CDR3 DNA reads as TGTGCCAGCAGTTTGGCTAGCGGGGTCTACAATGAGCAGTTCTTC. This encodes CASSLASGVYNEQFF.

The V and J genes are TRBV18 and TRBJ2-2, with TRBD2 identical over 11 bases. Unmatched junction bases numbered 8, after V lost 3 bases and J lost 5 bases. The germline V gene has CDR1 KGHSH and CDR2 LQKENI. This CDR3 is built from 17 residues. The CDR3 DNA sequence: TGTGCCAGCTCACCGTTACTAGCGGGGGAACGGACCGGGGAGCTGTTTTTT. Protein product: CASSPLLAGERTGELFF.

The chain employs TRBV7-8 and TRBJ1-6; D might be TRBD1 (6 bases). This CDR3 is 15 amino acids long. Germline V lookup: CDR1 SGHVS, CDR2 FQNEAQ. V was trimmed by 4 bases and J by 7 bases, leaving 14 bases between them. Here the CDR3 DNA reads TGTGCCAGCAGCTCCCGGGGACATGGGAATTCACCCCTCCACTTT. Its protein is CASSSRGHGNSPLHF.

In this sample, this clone turned up once. The same CDR3 can be traced to other DNA sequences in this sample. The chain couples TRBV6-5 to TRBJ1-2; 9 nucleotides align to TRBD1. The CDR3 is 12 residues long. With 6 bases clipped from V and 6 bases from J, the junction kept 2 bases outside the gene matches. Per the germline V gene, CDR1 is MNHEY and CDR2 is SVGAGI. CDR3 region: CASSRTGDGYTF. CDR3 in DNA: TGTGCCAGCAGCCGGACAGGGGATGGCTACACCTTC.

The chain joins TRBV7-3 to TRBJ1-1, with TRBD1 matching 9 bases. J lost 1 base, V lost 2 bases, and 20 bases had no gene match. The CDR3 runs 21 residues. The germline V gene has CDR1 SGHTA and CDR2 FQGTGA. The CDR3 protein is CASSLLPSRTTGGAENTEAFF. CDR3 nucleotide sequence: TGTGCCAGCAGCTTACTTCCCTCGAGAACCACAGGGGGCGCCGAGAACACTGAAGCTTTCTTT.

The V gene is TRBV2, the J gene TRBJ2-1; D unresolved. The length of the CDR3 is 14 residues. V dropped 3 bases and J dropped 0 bases, with 6 bases sitting between them. Germline V gene data show CDR1 as SNHLY and CDR2 as FYNNEI. The CDR3 loop is CASSDRTSYNEQFF. The CDR3 nucleotides are TGTGCCAGCAGTGACAGAACCTCCTACAATGAGCAGTTCTTC.

The chain uses TRBV6-2 or TRBV6-3 and TRBJ2-1; 8 nucleotides agree with TRBD2. This CDR3 has 17 residues. J was trimmed by 2 bases and V by 0 bases; bases with no gene match: 6. CDR1 is MNHEY, CDR2 SVGEGT, per germline. Here the CDR3 reads CASSYSIAGLAYNEQFF. The CDR3, as DNA: TGTGCCAGCAGTTACTCGATCGCGGGACTAGCCTACAATGAGCAGTTCTTC.

The chain uses TRBV3-1 (or the pseudogene TRBV3-2) and TRBJ2-2; TRBD2 matches at 10 bases. CDR3 length: 16 residues. Germline V gene lookup returns CDR1 LGHDT and CDR2 YNNKEL (reference sequence). Unmatched junction bases numbered 7, after V lost 4 bases and J lost 5 bases. Here the CDR3 reads CASSRSTSGTTGELFF. CDR3 DNA sequence: TGTGCCAGCAGCCGTAGCACTAGCGGGACGACCGGGGAGCTGTTTTTT.

The chain employs TRBV7-9 and TRBJ2-1; D perhaps matches TRBD2 (5 bases). CDR3 length: 15 amino acids. Germline lookup yields CDR1 SEHNR and CDR2 FQNEAQ (reference sequence). The V end lost 0 bases, the J end lost 6 bases, and 12 bases lay between the germline ends. The CDR3 reads CASSLATPGVNEQFF. In nucleotides, the CDR3 is TGTGCCAGCAGCTTAGCTACCCCCGGGGTCAATGAGCAGTTCTTC. Drawing the rest from reference TRBV7-9 and TRBJ2-1, the complete variable domain is DTGVSQNPRHKITKRGQNVTFRCDPISEHNRLYWYRQTLGQGPEFLTYFQNEAQLEKSRLLSDRFSAERPKGSFSTLEIQRTEQGDSAMYLCASSLATPGVNEQFFGPGTRLTVL.

J is TRBJ1-1 and V is TRBV7-9; D uncertain. Germline assignment: CDR1 SEHNR and CDR2 FQNEAQ (reference sequence). V dropped 5 bases and J dropped 0 bases, with 10 bases sitting between them. The CDR3 sequence is 14 residues long. The CDR3 loop is CASSPGLVNTEAFF. The CDR3 DNA is TGTGCCAGCAGCCCCGGACTGGTGAACACTGAAGCTTTCTTT. The full variable domain, rest sourced from reference TRBV7-9 and TRBJ1-1, is DTGVSQNPRHKITKRGQNVTFRCDPISEHNRLYWYRQTLGQGPEFLTYFQNEAQLEKSRLLSDRFSAERPKGSFSTLEIQRTEQGDSAMYLCASSPGLVNTEAFFGQGTRLTVV.

CDR3 in amino acids: CASSSFGTGDYNEQFF. CDR3 sequence (DNA): TGTGCCAGCAGTTCCTTTGGGACAGGGGACTACAATGAGCAGTTCTTC. The chain carries TRBV7-3 and TRBJ2-1, with TRBD1 matching 10 bases. The CDR3 has 16 amino acids. Looked up from germline, CDR1 is SGHTA and CDR2 is FQGTGA. Trimming at V came to 6 bases and at J to 3 bases, leaving 8 bases not matched to a gene.

The V gene is TRBV6-1, the J gene TRBJ1-2; D gene uncertain. The V gene lost 2 bases and the J gene lost 4 bases, with 8 bases spanning the gap. The CDR3 consists of 13 residues. Per the germline V gene, CDR1 is MNHNS and CDR2 is SASEGT. The CDR3 DNA reads TGTGCCAGCAGTGAAAACAGTTTCTATGGCTACACCTTC. Translated: CASSENSFYGYTF.